This passage covers 27 T cell receptor beta chains from one sample sequenced in a study of cytomegalovirus exposure and HLA in healthy donors. It was with 60 Vbeta and 13 Jbeta primers that the PCR ran. Method: immunoSEQ multiplex PCR; TCRdb's copy keeps in-frame clones and lacks some. The sample has approximately 110,000 clones; 75% to 85% are singletons. The specimen sequenced was PBMCs. These receptor sequences come from a man between 18 and 35 years old in good health and CMV-seronegative.

The CDR3 here is CASSSGGPGRLDGYTF. For the CDR3, the DNA is TGCGCCAGCAGCTCTGGCGGTCCCGGAAGGTTGGATGGCTACACCTTC. The chain joins TRBV4-3 to TRBJ1-2; D gene uncertain. The CDR3 sequence is 16 residues long. Trimming stripped 5 bases from V and 6 bases from J, with 22 bases between. The germline gives CDR1 LGHNA, CDR2 YSLEER.

The chain carries TRBV30 and TRBJ1-1; D is uncertain. V lost 3 bases to trimming and J lost 7 bases, with 9 bases between them. CDR1 is GTSNPN, CDR2 SVGIG, per germline (reference sequence). The CDR3 has 11 amino acids. In DNA form, the CDR3 reads TGTGCCTGGAGCCTAGGAGGTGAAGCTTTCTTT. This encodes CAWSLGGEAFF. Using reference TRBV30 and TRBJ1-1 for the parts outside the CDR3, the full variable domain is SQTIHQWPATLVQPVGSPLSLECTVEGTSNPNLYWYRQAAGRGLQLLFYSVGIGQISSEVPQNLSASRPQDRQFILSSKKLLLSDSGFYLCAWSLGGEAFFGQGTRLTVV.

This clone appeared a single time. V gene TRBV11-3 combines with J gene TRBJ2-7; 7 bases fit TRBD2. CDR1 SGHNT and CDR2 YENEEA come from the germline V gene. The CDR3 is made up of 17 amino acids. V dropped 5 bases and J dropped 6; count of bases not matched to a gene: 19. The CDR3 coding sequence is TGTGCCAGCAGCCCCCGAGGGAGCGGGACGTTTTGGGGCGAGCAGTACTTC. This codes for CASSPRGSGTFWGEQYF.

The chain recombines TRBV6-1 with TRBJ2-1, with D possibly matching TRBD2 (7 bases). Trimming left V 5 bases short and J 8 bases short, with 13 bases between. The CDR3 length is 13 residues. In germline, CDR1 is MNHNS, CDR2 SASEGT. CDR3 bases: TGTGCCAGCAGTTCCGACGGGGGGCATGAGCAGTTCTTC. Its translation is CASSSDGGHEQFF.

The chain uses TRBV7-2 and TRBJ2-7, with TRBD1 matching over 11 bases. J was trimmed by 6 bases and V by 7 bases; bases with no gene match: 14. Germline V gives CDR1 SGHTA, CDR2 FQGNSA. This CDR3 spans 16 amino acids. The CDR3 nucleotides read TGTGCCAGCACCAGGACAGGGGGCGCGGGACTACGCGAGCAGTACTTC. Protein: CASTRTGGAGLREQYF.

The gene calls are TRBV28 and TRBJ1-2; 8 bases are shared with TRBD1. Per germline, CDR1 MDHEN and CDR2 SYDVKM. Trimming removed 5 bases from V and 6 bases from J; junction bases left unmatched: 8. The CDR3 loop spans 14 amino acids. Here the CDR3 DNA reads TGTGCCAGCAGTCAGACAGGGGAACCAGATGGCTACACCTTC. Amino acid sequence: CASSQTGEPDGYTF.

The chain couples TRBV6-4 to TRBJ1-2; D may be TRBD1 (6 bases). The CDR3 is 15 residues long. The V gene lost 2 bases and the J gene lost 4 bases, with 14 bases spanning the gap. Germline-derived CDR1 and CDR2 are MRHNA and SNTAGT. CDR3 sequence reads: CASSDRPGESYGYTF. The CDR3 nucleotides are TGTGCCAGCAGTGACAGGCCAGGGGAGTCCTATGGCTACACCTTC.

The J gene is TRBJ2-2, the V gene TRBV27; 13 bases are a match to TRBD2. This CDR3 is 17 amino acids long. Per the germline V gene, CDR1 is MNHEY and CDR2 is SMNVEV (reference sequence). The ends lost 0 bases at V and 8 bases at J; junction bases unmatched: 6. This chain's CDR3 is CASSLSMGLAGTGELFF. The CDR3 region has the DNA TGTGCCAGCAGTTTATCGATGGGACTAGCGGGGACTGGGGAGCTGTTTTTT.

The rearrangement uses TRBV5-1 and TRBJ2-1; a weak D match, TRBD2 (5 bases). The CDR3 loop spans 16 amino acids. CDR1 and CDR2 (germline): SGHRS, YFSETQ. The V end lost 2 bases, the J end lost 3 bases, and 15 bases lay between the germline ends. This CDR3 reads CASSFGLLGIYNEQFF. DNA for the CDR3: TGCGCCAGCAGCTTTGGGTTGCTCGGGATCTACAATGAGCAGTTCTTC.

CDR3 sequence: CASSFGPDTEAFF. The CDR3 coding sequence is TGTGCCAGCAGCTTTGGGCCGGACACTGAAGCTTTCTTT. The chain recombines TRBV7-9 with TRBJ1-1, with D uncertain. The V gene lost 3 bases and the J gene lost 3 bases, with 8 bases spanning the gap. From germline, CDR1 is SEHNR and CDR2 FQNEAQ (reference sequence). The CDR3 totals 13 residues.

CDR3: CASSYTTQGVGYTF. The CDR3 DNA follows: TGTGCCAGCAGCTATACGACTCAGGGCGTGGGCTACACCTTC. The V gene is TRBV11-2, the J gene TRBJ1-2; D is possibly TRBD1 (5 bases). V lost 4 bases and J 8 bases, leaving 17 bases between the germline ends. Looked up from germline, CDR1 is SGHAT and CDR2 is FQNNGV. The CDR3 consists of 14 residues.

This chain joins TRBV27 and TRBJ2-1, with no clear D. The CDR3 length is 11 residues. Trimming left V 3 bases short and J 6 bases short, with 3 bases between. Germline lookup yields CDR1 MNHEY and CDR2 SMNVEV (reference sequence). The CDR3 nucleotides read TGTGCCAGCAGTTTCCGCAATGAGCAGTTCTTC. Protein: CASSFRNEQFF.

The gene calls are TRBV19 and TRBJ1-2; D might be TRBD1 (6 bases). The germline V and J ends were trimmed by 1 base and 4 bases, with 10 bases remaining between them. This CDR3 contains 14 residues. Germline CDR1 is LNHDA and CDR2 is SQIVND (reference sequence). Here the CDR3 DNA reads TGTGCCAGTAGTATAGCCCGGACAGCCTATGGCTACACCTTC. It translates to CASSIARTAYGYTF.

The chain recombines TRBV30 with TRBJ2-7, with D perhaps matching TRBD2 (6 bases). V lost 3 bases and J 4 bases, leaving 10 bases between the germline ends. The CDR3 contains 12 residues. Germline CDR1 and CDR2: GTSNPN and SVGIG (reference sequence). The CDR3 sequence is CAWSVEGYEQYF. The CDR3, as DNA: TGTGCCTGGAGCGTGGAGGGATACGAGCAGTACTTC.

The genes are TRBV13 and TRBJ2-7; TRBD2 agrees at 7 bases. Germline CDR1 and CDR2: PRHDT and FYEKMQ (reference sequence). This CDR3 has 14 amino acids. With V trimmed by 0 bases and J by 3 bases, 2 bases remained unmatched. CDR3 protein: CASSLGGEGYEQYF. The CDR3 bases are TGTGCCAGCAGCTTAGGGGGGGAGGGCTACGAGCAGTACTTC.

The V gene is TRBV6-1, the J gene TRBJ2-7, with 9 bases aligning to TRBD1. The CDR3 totals 20 residues. V trimming: 4 bases; J trimming: 0 bases; junction bases outside the gene matches: 19. In germline, CDR1 is MNHNS, CDR2 SASEGT. CDR3 residues: CASSALGTGGLSLSSYEQYF. The DNA of the CDR3 is TGTGCCAGCAGTGCCTTGGGTACAGGGGGCCTGTCCCTAAGCTCCTACGAGCAGTACTTC.

This clone was observed a single time. This CDR3 reads CASSPHTYEQYF. Here the CDR3 DNA reads TGTGCCAGCAGCCCACACACCTACGAGCAGTACTTC. V is TRBV28 and J is TRBJ2-7; D not certain. V lost 6 bases to trimming and J lost 2 bases, with 8 bases between them. CDR3 size: 12 residues. Germline CDR1 and CDR2: MDHEN and SYDVKM.

The chain joins TRBV28 to TRBJ2-1; 9 bases align to TRBD2. This CDR3 comprises 15 residues. Germline lookup yields CDR1 MDHEN and CDR2 SYDVKM. The J segment lost 7 bases and the V segment lost 4 bases, leaving 8 bases of the junction unmatched. The CDR3 reads CASSSSGRLGNEQFF. CDR3 in DNA: TGTGCCAGCAGTTCAAGCGGGAGGTTGGGGAATGAGCAGTTCTTC. The full variable domain, in which reference TRBV28 and TRBJ2-1 provide the parts outside the CDR3, is DVKVTQSSRYLVKRTGEKVFLECVQDMDHENMFWYRQDPGLGLRLIYFSYDVKMKEKGDIPEGYSVSREKKERFSLILESASTNQTSMYLCASSSSGRLGNEQFFGPGTRLTVL.

J is TRBJ2-3 and V is TRBV7-3; D not resolved. With 2 bases removed from V and 11 bases from J, the gap between germline ends came to 14 bases. CDR3 length: 13 amino acids. The germline V gene has CDR1 SGHTA and CDR2 FQGTGA. CDR3 coding DNA: TGTGCCAGCAGCTTAGAGGCCCGGTTGGAGCAGTATTTT. Amino acid sequence: CASSLEARLEQYF.

V is TRBV18 and J is TRBJ1-1; D possibly corresponds to TRBD1 (5 bases). This CDR3 spans 18 amino acids. V was clipped by 8 bases and J by 1 base, with 26 bases between them. Germline-derived CDR1 and CDR2 are KGHSH and LQKENI. CDR3 DNA: TGTGCCAGCCGCCCCTCGGGGGGTTCGTATCATCAGAACACTGAAGCTTTCTTT. This sequence encodes CASRPSGGSYHQNTEAFF.

The chain couples TRBV5-4 to TRBJ2-7; a weak D match, TRBD1 (6 bases). From germline, CDR1 is SGHNT and CDR2 YYREEE (reference sequence). The V end lost 4 bases, the J end lost 5 bases, and 13 bases lay between the germline ends. This CDR3 is 13 amino acids long. In DNA form, the CDR3 reads TGTGCCAGCAGCCACACAGGGTCGGACGAGCAGTACTTC. Translating gives CASSHTGSDEQYF.

The V and J genes are TRBV7-2 and TRBJ2-1; 7 bases map to TRBD2. From germline, CDR1 is SGHTA and CDR2 FQGNSA. This CDR3 is 14 amino acids long. J was trimmed by 6 bases and V by 5 bases; bases with no gene match: 7. In nucleotides, the CDR3 is TGTGCCAGCAGCCTCGGGACTAACAGCAATGAGCAGTTCTTC. Protein product: CASSLGTNSNEQFF.

The chain employs TRBV10-2 and TRBJ2-7; tentatively, D is TRBD1 (5 bases). CDR1 is WSHSY and CDR2 is SAAADI in the germline V gene. Deletions cut 3 bases from V and 2 bases from J, with 5 bases between. This CDR3 contains 12 residues. CDR3 amino acids: CASSDRAYEQYF. In DNA form, the CDR3 reads TGCGCCAGCAGTGACAGGGCCTACGAGCAGTACTTC.

With regard to this clone: Distinct nucleotide sequences in the sample also encode this CDR3. The V and J genes are TRBV6-4 and TRBJ2-1; TRBD2 aligns across 8 bases. The CDR3 has 15 residues. The V and J ends lost 6 bases and 2 bases, in that order; junction bases with no gene match: 6. CDR1 and CDR2 (germline): MRHNA, SNTAGT. The CDR3 loop reads CASSEKAGAYNEQFF. In nucleotides, the CDR3 is TGTGCCAGCAGCGAAAAAGCGGGAGCCTACAATGAGCAGTTCTTC.

This rearrangement joins TRBV15 to TRBJ2-7, with D hard to call. CDR1 LNHNV and CDR2 YYDKDF come from the germline V gene (reference sequence). Trimming left V 1 base short and J 3 bases short, with 7 bases between. The CDR3 consists of 13 residues. The CDR3 region has the DNA TGTGCCACCAGCAGAGGACAAGACTACGAGCAGTACTTC. It translates to CATSRGQDYEQYF.

The chain recombines TRBV27 with TRBJ2-1, with TRBD2 matching over 8 bases. The CDR3 is 15 amino acids. The ends lost 3 bases at V and 2 bases at J; junction bases unmatched: 3. Per the germline V gene, CDR1 is MNHEY and CDR2 is SMNVEV (reference sequence). The chain's CDR3 is CASSLPAGAYNEQFF. The DNA for the CDR3 is TGTGCCAGCAGTTTGCCAGCGGGAGCCTACAATGAGCAGTTCTTC.

Notes on this clone: An end of the junction differs from the germline gene, which may be a read error. The V and J genes are TRBV7-7 and TRBJ2-3; no definite D call. CDR1 SSHAT and CDR2 FNYEAQ come from the germline V gene (reference sequence). The CDR3 has 13 amino acids. CDR3 in DNA: TGTGCTAGCAGCTCTCCCCCCGCAGATACGCAGTATTTT. It encodes CASSSPPADTQYF.